The source of this T cell receptor beta chain is a study of T-cell reconstitution after alpha-beta-depleted transplantation in children. Preparation of the TCRbeta library involved a method that used unique molecular identifiers. TCRdb fed the PCR reads into MiXCR, producing one record per CDR3 protein. The data hold about 540,000 distinct CDR3 sequences, with roughly 18% observed a single time. The CDR3 length is 15 residues. CDR1 SGDLS and CDR2 YYNGEE come from the germline V gene. The V gene lost 6 bases and the J gene lost 2 bases, with 14 bases spanning the gap. This clonotype has only a few counts.

The chain combines TRBV9 with TRBJ2-2; possibly TRBD2 for D (6 bases). Sequences were derived from PBMCs from the stem cell graft donor, sampled from the stem cell graft. This clonotype originated in a human donor who donated a stem cell graft to a child with acute lymphoblastic leukemia. CDR3 nucleotide sequence: TGTGCCAGCACATCCGGGACTTCAAACACCGGGGAGCTGTTTTTT. Amino acid sequence: CASTSGTSNTGELFF. Full variable domain (missing parts from reference TRBV9 and TRBJ2-2): DSGVTQTPKHLITATGQRVTLRCSPRSGDLSVYWYQQSLDQGLQFLIQYYNGEERAKGNILERFSAQQFPDLHSELNLSSLELGDSALYFCASTSGTSNTGELFFGEGSRLTVL.